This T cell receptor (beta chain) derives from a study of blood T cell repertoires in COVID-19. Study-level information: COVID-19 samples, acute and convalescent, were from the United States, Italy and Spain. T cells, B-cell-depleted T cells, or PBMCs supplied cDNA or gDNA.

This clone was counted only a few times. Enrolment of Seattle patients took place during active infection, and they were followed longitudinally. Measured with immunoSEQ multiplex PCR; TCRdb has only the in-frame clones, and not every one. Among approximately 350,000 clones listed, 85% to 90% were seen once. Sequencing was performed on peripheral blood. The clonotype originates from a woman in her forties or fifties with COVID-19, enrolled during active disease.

The CDR3, as DNA: TGCGCCAGCAGGCTAAGGACAGGGGACACTGAAGCTTTCTTT. Its protein product is CASRLRTGDTEAFF. This chain links TRBV10-1 with TRBJ1-1; 9 bases fit TRBD1. Germline assignment: CDR1 WNHNN and CDR2 SYGVQD (reference sequence). The trim removed 6 bases at V and 3 bases at J, leaving 5 bases unmatched. This CDR3 spans 14 amino acids.